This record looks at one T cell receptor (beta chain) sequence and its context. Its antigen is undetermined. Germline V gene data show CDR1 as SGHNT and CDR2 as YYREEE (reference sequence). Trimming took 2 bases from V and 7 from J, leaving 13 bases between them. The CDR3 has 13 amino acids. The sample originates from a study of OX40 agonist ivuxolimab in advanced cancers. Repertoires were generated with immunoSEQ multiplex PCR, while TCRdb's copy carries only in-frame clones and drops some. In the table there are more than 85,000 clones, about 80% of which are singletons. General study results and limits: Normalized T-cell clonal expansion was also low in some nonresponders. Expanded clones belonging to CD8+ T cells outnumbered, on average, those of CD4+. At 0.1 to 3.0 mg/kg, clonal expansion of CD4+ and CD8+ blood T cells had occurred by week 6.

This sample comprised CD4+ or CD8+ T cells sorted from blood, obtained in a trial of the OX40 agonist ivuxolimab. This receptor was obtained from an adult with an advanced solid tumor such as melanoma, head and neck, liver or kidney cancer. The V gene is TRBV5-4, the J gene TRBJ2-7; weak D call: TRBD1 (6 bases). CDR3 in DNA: TGTGCCAGCAGCTTACAGGGTTTGAAGGAGCAGTACTTC. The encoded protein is CASSLQGLKEQYF.